The entry below gives a single TCR beta chain sequence along with its context. This record comes from a study of technical replicates of blood from a handful of donors. The V end lost 8 bases, the J end lost 1 base, and 7 bases lay between the germline ends. This CDR3 has 12 residues. Germline CDR1 SGHTA, CDR2 FQGNSA. Produced via immunoSEQ multiplex PCR; TCRdb's table is partial and in-frame only. This sample has approximately 51,000 clones; roughly 93% occur once, and the top ten carry around 4%. This TCR came from a human donor in good health. Some clones in this sample may be carry-over from other donors' samples. This sequence joins TRBV7-2 and TRBJ2-3; D remains unclear. Sequences were obtained from PBMCs. The CDR3 DNA is TGTGCCAGCGTCCAGGGCACAGATACGCAGTATTTT. This encodes CASVQGTDTQYF.